Following are 21 T cell receptor beta chains from one sample sequenced in a study of tissue T cells after allogeneic stem cell transplantation. Sequenced by immunoSEQ multiplex PCR; TCRdb stores in-frame clones only, minus some. The table lists several thousand clones, about half of them singletons. Time point in this sample: mouse harvest day 7 after allogeneic transplant. Mouse grafts combined 10^7 T-cell-depleted bone marrow cells with 10^6 splenic CD5+ T cells. Sequencing used gut tissue. The receptors stem from a female BALB/c mouse given C57BL/6 T cells with graft-versus-host disease after an allogeneic hematopoietic cell transplant.

A few counts support this clone. Mouse gene names apply. The CDR3 extends 1 residue past the end of the read, so its final part is completed from the germline J gene. The chain couples TRBV5 to TRBJ1-2, with D perhaps matching TRBD1 (6 bases). In germline, CDR1 is LGHNA, CDR2 YNLKQL (reference sequence). The ends were cut back, 4 bases at V and 2 bases at J, with 8 bases in the middle. The CDR3 has 13 amino acids. CDR3 sequence: CASSPGANSDYTF. CDR3 DNA, as far as it was read: TGTGCCAGCAGCCCGGGGGCGAACTCCGACTACACC.

For this clone: Here the gene names and germline are mouse. CDR3 bases read: TGTGGTGCCCCCCCCGGATGGGGGGAAGTAGAAACGCTGTAT. Amino acid sequence: CGAPPGWGEVETLY. From start to end, the CDR3 is CGAPPGWGEVETLYF. The rearrangement uses TRBV20 and TRBJ2-3; TRBD2 matches 7 bases. The CDR3 end is not reached by the read, which stops 1 residue before it; the germline J gene fills it in. V lost 6 bases to trimming and J lost 5 bases; unmatched junction nucleotides: 14. This CDR3 region has 15 residues. Per the germline V gene, CDR1 is GFQATS and CDR2 is STVNSAI.

Notes on this clone: Any gene name here is a mouse gene name. CDR3 residues: CASSLTGTSQNTLYF. The sequenced CDR3 bases are TGTGCCAGCAGCTTGACTGGGACTAGTCAAAACACCTTGTAC. The chain joins TRBV3 to TRBJ2-4; 7 nucleotides agree with TRBD2. The CDR3 end falls 1 residue outside the read, so it is completed with the germline J gene. The length of the CDR3 is 15 residues. The germline gives CDR1 SNHLY, CDR2 FYNGKV (reference sequence). V lost 3 bases to trimming and J lost 0 bases; unmatched junction nucleotides: 3.

As concerns this clone: Any gene name here is a mouse gene name. With the read ending 1 residue before the CDR3 end, the germline J gene is used to fill in that end. The rearrangement links TRBV26 to TRBJ1-6; D is unresolved. TRBJ1-6 is given ORF status, its function remaining uncertain. V was cut by 4 bases and J by 0 bases, with 4 bases left in between. This CDR3 contains 14 residues. The germline V gene encodes CDR1 KGHPV and CDR2 FQNQEV (reference sequence). The CDR3 here is CASSPYSYNSPLYF. Incomplete CDR3 DNA: TGTGCCAGCAGTCCTTATTCCTATAATTCGCCCCTCTAC.

To note about this clone: Gene names and germline match the mouse. Coverage ceases 1 residue before the CDR3 finishes, and the germline J gene fills in the end. This chain links TRBV15 with TRBJ1-1; D is undetermined. Germline V gives CDR1 SGHND, CDR2 FRSKSL. V was cut by 5 bases and J by 0 bases, with 7 bases left in between. The CDR3 runs 13 residues. The CDR3 bases that were read are TGTGCCAGCAGTAAGAATGCAAACACAGAAGTCTTC. This codes for CASSKNANTEVF. Given in full, the CDR3 is CASSKNANTEVFF.

Concerning this clone: The genes are named according to mouse. The CDR3 is cut off 1 residue early in the read; its end comes from the germline J gene. The genes are TRBV20 and TRBJ1-4; D unresolved. The CDR3 extends over 14 amino acids. Germline CDR1 reads GFQATS; CDR2 reads STVNSAI. The germline V and J ends were trimmed by 2 bases and 0 bases, with 7 bases remaining between them. CDR3: CGARSQISNERLFF. CDR3 bases read: TGTGGTGCTAGGAGCCAGATTTCCAACGAAAGATTATTT.

This clone was detected once. The genes are named according to mouse. The CDR3 goes on 1 residue after the read ends, and that part is filled in from the germline J gene. The V and J genes are TRBV20 and TRBJ2-5, with D possibly matching TRBD2 (6 bases). The CDR3 runs to 14 residues. V lost 7 bases and J 0 bases, leaving 14 bases between the germline ends. CDR1 GFQATS and CDR2 STVNSAI come from the germline V gene. The CDR3 here is CGDMPGLNQDTQYF. The DNA read from the CDR3 is TGTGGTGATATGCCGGGACTTAACCAAGACACCCAGTAC.

This clone is termed medium-sized. Gene labels here are mouse ones. Other DNA sequences from this sample encode an identical CDR3 as well. CDR3 region: CASSQGQYEQYF. The DNA read from the CDR3 is TGTGCCAGCAGCCAGGGACAGTATGAACAGTAC. This chain joins TRBV26 and TRBJ2-7, with 7 bases fitting TRBD1. The DNA ends 1 residue before the CDR3 does, and the rest of the CDR3 is filled in from the germline J gene. The ends lost 6 bases at V and 4 bases at J; junction bases unmatched: 3. CDR3 size: 12 residues. Germline V gene data show CDR1 as KGHPV and CDR2 as FQNQEV (reference sequence).

About this clone itself: Germline and genes: mouse. The read stops 1 residue short of the end of the CDR3; the missing end is completed from the germline J gene. This chain links TRBV26 with TRBJ2-7; TRBD1 aligns across 9 bases. The V gene's germline CDR1 is KGHPV and CDR2 FQNQEV (reference sequence). CDR3 size: 14 residues. V was clipped by 6 bases and J by 1 base; unmatched bases: 4. This CDR3 is CASSRGTGSYEQYF. The sequenced part of the CDR3 DNA is TGTGCCAGCAGCCGGGGGACAGGGTCCTATGAACAGTAC.

This clone was seen more than once but under ten times. Here the gene names and germline are mouse. The CDR3 is cut off 1 residue early in the read; its end comes from the germline J gene. The V call is TRBV19, the J call TRBJ2-5; D unresolved. Trimming shortened V by 4 bases and J by 0 bases, and 9 bases separated the two germline ends. CDR3 length: 14 residues. Germline V CDR1 and CDR2: FNHDT, SITEND (reference sequence). CDR3 sequence: CASSPTINQDTQYF. The part of the CDR3 DNA that was read is TGTGCCAGCAGTCCCACAATTAACCAAGACACCCAGTAC.

Worth noting for this clone: Gene names are mouse gene names. The DNA ends 1 residue before the CDR3 does, and the rest of the CDR3 is filled in from the germline J gene. The chain carries TRBV3 and TRBJ2-7, with unresolved D. CDR1 SNHLY and CDR2 FYNGKV come from the germline V gene (reference sequence). Trimming pared 1 base from V and 9 bases from J, leaving 4 bases between. The CDR3 spans 10 residues. CDR3 DNA, as far as it was read: TGTGCCAGCAGCTTAGGCAGACAGTAC. This translates into CASSLGRQY. The entire CDR3 protein reads CASSLGRQYF.

As regards this clone: Gene names are the mouse ones. Read coverage stops 1 residue before the CDR3 terminus; the germline J gene supplies the remainder. The chain combines TRBV3 with TRBJ2-7; weak D call: TRBD1 (6 bases). CDR1 is SNHLY and CDR2 is FYNGKV in the germline V gene (reference sequence). The CDR3 extends over 14 amino acids. The V end lost 6 bases, the J end lost 0 bases, and 12 bases lay between the germline ends. CDR3 amino acids: CASSSGQSSYEQYF. Incomplete CDR3 DNA: TGTGCCAGCAGTTCGGGACAAAGCTCCTATGAACAGTAC.

Turning to this clone: Gene names are the mouse ones. The CDR3 end falls 1 residue outside the read, so it is completed with the germline J gene. This chain connects TRBV26 to TRBJ2-5; the D is unclear. The germline V and J ends were trimmed by 1 base and 0 bases, with 2 bases remaining between them. This CDR3 is built from 13 residues. In germline, CDR1 is KGHPV, CDR2 FQNQEV (reference sequence). The CDR3 DNA, read in part, is TGTGCCAGCAGTCTGTTTAACCAAGACACCCAGTAC. The encoded protein is CASSLFNQDTQY. The whole CDR3 is CASSLFNQDTQYF.

This clone appeared a single time. Gene labels here are mouse ones. The CDR3 goes on 1 residue after the read ends, and that part is filled in from the germline J gene. V gene TRBV12-2 combines with J gene TRBJ2-4, with D unresolved. Deletions cut 2 bases from V and 0 bases from J, with 8 bases between. The CDR3 has 14 residues. The V gene's germline CDR1 is SGHLS and CDR2 HYDKME. The sequenced part of the CDR3 DNA is TGTGCCAGCTCTCCAAGGTCTAGTCAAAACACCTTGTAC. Protein product: CASSPRSSQNTLY. The full CDR3 protein is CASSPRSSQNTLYF.

Regarding this clone: The genes are named according to mouse. The DNA ends 1 residue before the CDR3 does, and the rest of the CDR3 is filled in from the germline J gene. This rearrangement joins TRBV13-1 to TRBJ1-3; the D gene is possibly TRBD1 (6 bases). V lost 7 bases and J 3 bases, leaving 14 bases between the germline ends. Germline-derived CDR1 and CDR2 are NSHNY and SYGAGN. This CDR3 comprises 14 residues. The sequenced CDR3 bases are TGTGCCAGCGGTGGGCAGGGGTTTGGAAATACGCTCTAT. Amino acids: CASGGQGFGNTLY. The whole CDR3 protein is CASGGQGFGNTLYF.

This clone has only a few counts. Each gene name is a mouse one. The read comes to an end 1 residue before the CDR3 does, leaving the germline J gene to fill in the end. The rearrangement uses TRBV3 and TRBJ2-7; TRBD2 agrees at 9 bases. Germline lookup yields CDR1 SNHLY and CDR2 FYNGKV (reference sequence). The CDR3 contains 13 residues. With 3 bases clipped from V and 5 bases from J, the junction kept 2 bases outside the gene matches. CDR3 loop: CASSFDWGNEQYF. Incomplete CDR3 DNA: TGTGCCAGCAGCTTCGACTGGGGGAATGAACAGTAC.

A remark on this clone: Mouse gene names and germline throughout. The CDR3 end is not reached by the read, which stops 1 residue before it; the germline J gene fills it in. The V gene is TRBV14, the J gene TRBJ2-7, with D perhaps TRBD1 (6 bases). Germline V CDR1 and CDR2: SGHDT, FRDEAV. V was cut by 1 base and J by 4 bases, with 6 bases left in between. The CDR3 has 12 residues. CDR3 bases read: TGTGCCAGCAGTTTCGGACAGTATGAACAGTAC. The encoded protein is CASSFGQYEQY. The CDR3 in full is CASSFGQYEQYF.

On this clone itself: Mouse germline and gene names are used. The sequenced fragment ends 1 residue before the CDR3 boundary, so the rest is inferred from the germline J gene. The rearrangement joins TRBV12-1 to TRBJ1-2, with D perhaps TRBD1 (6 bases). Germline values: CDR1 SGHSN, CDR2 HYEKVE. With 0 bases removed from V and 0 bases from J, the gap between germline ends came to 7 bases. The CDR3 runs to 14 residues. Incomplete CDR3 DNA: TGTGCCAGCTCTCTCGGGACAACAAACTCCGACTACACC. Amino acid sequence: CASSLGTTNSDYT. In full, the CDR3 is CASSLGTTNSDYTF.

Worth noting for this clone: The gene symbols are mouse symbols. Read coverage stops 1 residue before the CDR3 terminus; the germline J gene supplies the remainder. The chain uses TRBV14 and TRBJ2-5; 8 nucleotides line up with TRBD2. The germline gives CDR1 SGHDT, CDR2 FRDEAV. V gave up 0 bases and J gave up 6 bases; unmatched junction bases: 6. The CDR3 extends over 15 amino acids. The sequenced part of the CDR3 DNA is TGTGCCAGCAGTTTCTTTCTGGGGGGCGAGGACACCCAGTAC. This codes for CASSFFLGGEDTQY. The entire CDR3 is CASSFFLGGEDTQYF.

Worth noting for this clone: The listed genes are named as in mouse. With the read ending 1 residue before the CDR3 end, the germline J gene is used to fill in that end. The chain couples TRBV26 to TRBJ1-3; 7 bases are shared with TRBD1. This CDR3 is built from 14 residues. After removal of 4 bases from V and 0 bases from J, the junction contained 0 bases not matched to a gene. Germline-derived CDR1 and CDR2 are KGHPV and FQNQEV (reference sequence). The sequenced part of the CDR3 DNA is TGTGCCAGCAGTCGGGACAGTTCTGGAAATACGCTCTAT. It translates to CASSRDSSGNTLY. The full CDR3 reads CASSRDSSGNTLYF.

About this clone itself: The gene symbols are mouse symbols. The observed sequence ends 1 residue before the CDR3 terminus, with the missing tail filled in from the germline J gene. This chain joins TRBV13-3 and TRBJ1-6, with a tentative D call TRBD1 (6 bases). TRBJ1-6 is annotated as an ORF whose role is uncertain. Germline-derived CDR1 and CDR2 are NNHDY and SYVADS. Trimming left V 0 bases short and J 7 bases short, with 11 bases between. The CDR3 totals 15 residues. The CDR3 reads CASSDVGARNSPLYF. Incomplete CDR3 DNA: TGTGCCAGCAGTGATGTGGGGGCGCGAAATTCGCCCCTCTAC.